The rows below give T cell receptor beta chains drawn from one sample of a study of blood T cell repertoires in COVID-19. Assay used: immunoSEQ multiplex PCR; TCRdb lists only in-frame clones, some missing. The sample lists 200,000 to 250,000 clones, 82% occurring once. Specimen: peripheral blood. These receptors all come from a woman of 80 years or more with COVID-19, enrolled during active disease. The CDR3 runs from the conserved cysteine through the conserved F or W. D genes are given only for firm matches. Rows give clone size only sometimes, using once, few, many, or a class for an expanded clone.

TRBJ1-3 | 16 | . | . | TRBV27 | CASSLGTPNSGNTIYF | TGTGCCAGCAGTTTAGGGACACCCAACTCTGGAAACACCATATATTTT
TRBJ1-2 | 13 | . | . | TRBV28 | CASSFKGGFGYTF | TGTGCCAGCAGTTTTAAGGGGGGGTTCGGCTACACCTTC
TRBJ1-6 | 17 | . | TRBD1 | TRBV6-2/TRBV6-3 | CASSTRRTGSYNSPLHF | TGTGCCAGCAGTACCCGCAGGACAGGCTCCTATAATTCACCCCTCCACTTT
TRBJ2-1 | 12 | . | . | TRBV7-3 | CASSLRFGEQFF | TGTGCCAGCAGCTTAAGGTTCGGTGAGCAGTTCTTC
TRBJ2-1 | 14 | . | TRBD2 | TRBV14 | CASSRRDYYNEQFF | TGTGCCAGCAGCCGCCGGGACTACTACAATGAGCAGTTCTTC
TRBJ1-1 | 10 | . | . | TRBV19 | CASYQAEAFF | TGTGCCAGTTATCAGGCTGAAGCTTTCTTT
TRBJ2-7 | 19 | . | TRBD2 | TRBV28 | CASSEGIGLAGGEIYEQYF | TGTGCCAGCAGTGAGGGTATAGGGCTAGCGGGAGGGGAAATCTACGAGCAGTACTTC
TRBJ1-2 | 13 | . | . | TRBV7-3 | CASSLTSDYGYTF | TGTGCCAGCAGCTTAACCTCTGACTATGGCTACACCTTC
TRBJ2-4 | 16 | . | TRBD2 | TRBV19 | CASSITPRGLAPIQYF | TGTGCCAGTAGTATTACCCCCCGGGGACTAGCTCCGATTCAGTACTTC
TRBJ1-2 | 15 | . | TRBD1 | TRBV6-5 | CASRGGSAANYGYTF | TGTGCCAGCAGAGGGGGCTCGGCGGCTAACTATGGCTACACCTTC
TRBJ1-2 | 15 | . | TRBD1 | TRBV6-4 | CASTPNWTGGGGYTF | TGTGCCAGCACTCCGAACTGGACAGGGGGCGGGGGCTACACCTTC
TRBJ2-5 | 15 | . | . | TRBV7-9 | CASSSRDRTQETQYF | TGTGCCAGCAGCAGCAGAGACAGGACCCAAGAGACCCAGTACTTC
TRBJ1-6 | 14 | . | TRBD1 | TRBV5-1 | CASSPGTGGSPLHF | TGCGCCAGCAGCCCTGGGACAGGTGGATCACCCCTCCACTTT
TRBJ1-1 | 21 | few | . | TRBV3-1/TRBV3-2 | CASSQEEVHSSQGALNTEAFF | TGTGCCAGCAGCCAAGAAGAAGTGCACAGCTCCCAAGGCGCCCTGAACACTGAAGCTTTCTTT
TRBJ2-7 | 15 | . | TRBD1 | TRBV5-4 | CASSLGQGKTYEQYF | TGTGCCAGCAGCCTCGGACAGGGAAAGACCTACGAGCAGTACTTC
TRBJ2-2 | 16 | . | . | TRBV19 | CASNGGLTKNTGELFF | TGTGCCAGTAATGGGGGGTTAACAAAAAACACCGGGGAGCTGTTTTTT
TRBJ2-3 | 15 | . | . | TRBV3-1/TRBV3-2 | CASSHRTVCADTQYF | TGTGCCAGCAGCCACCGGACTGTTTGCGCAGATACGCAGTATTTT
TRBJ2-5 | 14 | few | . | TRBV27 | CASGGTAGGETQYF | TGTGCCAGCGGCGGGACGGCCGGGGGAGAGACCCAGTACTTC
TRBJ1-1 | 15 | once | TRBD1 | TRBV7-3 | CASSATGAWNTEAFF | TGTGCCAGCAGCGCCACAGGGGCCTGGAACACTGAAGCTTTCTTT
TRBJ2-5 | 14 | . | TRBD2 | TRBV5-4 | CASSLGLLQETQYF | TGTGCCAGCAGCCTGGGACTATTGCAGGAGACCCAGTACTTC
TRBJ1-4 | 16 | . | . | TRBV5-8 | CASSYFLGVTNEKLFF | TGTGCCAGCAGCTATTTTCTGGGAGTCACTAATGAAAAACTGTTTTTT
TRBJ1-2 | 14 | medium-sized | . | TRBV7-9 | CASSLVQAINGYTF | TGTGCCAGCAGCTTAGTGCAGGCTATAAATGGCTACACCTTC
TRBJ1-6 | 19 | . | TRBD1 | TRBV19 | CASSPWTGFESSRDSPLHF | TGTGCCAGTAGTCCTTGGACAGGGTTCGAAAGTTCCCGGGATTCACCCCTCCACTTT
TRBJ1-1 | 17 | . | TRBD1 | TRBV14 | CASSQMYGQGAAIEAFF | TGTGCCAGCAGCCAAATGTATGGGCAGGGGGCCGCTATAGAAGCTTTCTTT
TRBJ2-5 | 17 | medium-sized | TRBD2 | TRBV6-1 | CASSEEGLAGGQETQYF | TGTGCCAGCAGTGAAGAGGGACTAGCGGGGGGGCAAGAGACCCAGTACTTC
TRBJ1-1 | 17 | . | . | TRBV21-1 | CASSKSGQADRVTEAFF | TGTGCCAGCAGCAAAAGCGGGCAGGCGGACAGGGTCACTGAAGCTTTCTTT
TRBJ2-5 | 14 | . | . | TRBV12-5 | CASAHGGSQQTQYF | TGTGCTAGTGCCCATGGGGGCTCCCAACAGACCCAGTACTTC
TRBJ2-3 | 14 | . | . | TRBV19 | CASRTAGSTDTQYF | TGTGCCAGCCGAACGGCGGGAAGCACAGATACGCAGTATTTT
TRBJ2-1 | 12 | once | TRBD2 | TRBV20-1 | CSASRGGLEQFF | TGCAGTGCTAGTCGGGGGGGCCTTGAGCAGTTCTTC
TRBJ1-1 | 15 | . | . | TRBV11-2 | CASSSLGAGNTEAFF | TGTGCCAGCAGCTCCCTGGGGGCAGGCAACACTGAAGCTTTCTTT
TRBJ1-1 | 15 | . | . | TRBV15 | CATSRVLRADTEAFF | TGTGCCACCAGCAGAGTCCTCAGGGCGGACACTGAAGCTTTCTTT
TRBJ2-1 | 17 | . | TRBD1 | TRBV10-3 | CAISESGTGTTGNEQFF | TGTGCCATCAGTGAGTCAGGGACAGGCACGACCGGCAATGAGCAGTTCTTC
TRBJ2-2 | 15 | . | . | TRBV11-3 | CASSTRGGNTGELFF | TGTGCCAGCAGCACCCGGGGAGGGAACACCGGGGAGCTGTTTTTT